Following are 24 T cell receptor beta chains from one sample sequenced in a study of CD8 T cells in cerebrospinal fluid in Alzheimer's disease. TCRdb reanalyzed the 10x single-cell sequencing reads, giving one entry per CDR3 protein sequence and no DNA. This table holds over 1,500 distinct CDR3 sequences. The sequencing input was cerebrospinal fluid. The receptors derive from a human donor with mild cognitive impairment.

This clonotype shows up as large by frequency. The V gene is TRBV7-2, the J gene TRBJ2-7. The length of the CDR3 is 15 residues. The germline CDR1 and CDR2 sequences are SGHTA and FQGNSA. The CDR3 reads CASSLVSGGAYEQYF.

This clonotype is classed as medium-sized (0.01 to 0.1%) by frequency. The rearrangement uses TRBV6-6 and TRBJ2-2; TCRdb outputs TRBD2, but without DNA this stays unchecked. This CDR3 spans 15 amino acids. Germline lookup yields CDR1 MNHNY and CDR2 SVGAGI (reference sequence). The CDR3 here is CASREGSSNTGELFF.

The chain couples TRBV11-2 to TRBJ2-3; TCRdb indicates TRBD2, and absent DNA this call remains unverified. The germline CDR1 and CDR2 sequences are SGHAT and FQNNGV. CDR3 length: 16 residues. The CDR3 sequence is CASSLVGGGSTDTQYF.

Considering frequency, this clonotype is medium-sized (0.01 to 0.1%). The chain carries TRBV28 and TRBJ2-7; TCRdb gives TRBD1 as the D gene, but with no DNA this cannot be confirmed. There are 15 residues in the CDR3. Germline V lookup: CDR1 MDHEN, CDR2 SYDVKM. This CDR3 reads CASRTLVQRETEQYF.

By frequency, this clonotype registers large. The rearrangement uses TRBV7-2 and TRBJ1-1. The CDR3 contains 11 residues. Germline V gene lookup returns CDR1 SGHTA and CDR2 FQGNSA. CDR3 sequence: CASSSESEAFF.

Judged by frequency, this clonotype is medium-sized. V usage is TRBV20-1 and J usage is TRBJ2-7. Germline CDR1 DFQATT, CDR2 SNEGSKA (reference sequence). The CDR3 is made up of 15 amino acids. Here the CDR3 reads CSARVSILSGGEQYF.

This clonotype is deemed medium-sized (0.01 to 0.1%) by its frequency. J is TRBJ2-1 and V is TRBV4-2; TCRdb calls TRBD2, which cannot be checked without DNA. Germline V gene sequence: CDR1 LGHNA, CDR2 YNFKEQ. The CDR3 consists of 14 residues. The CDR3 protein is CASSQSGIRDEQFF.

This clonotype is labeled large (0.1 to 1%) based on frequency. The chain has TRBV20-1 and TRBJ2-2; TCRdb picks TRBD1, but there is no DNA to check that call. The CDR3 contains 13 residues. In germline, CDR1 is DFQATT, CDR2 SNEGSKA (reference sequence). CDR3 sequence reads: CSARTQGFRELFF.

By frequency, this clonotype is medium-sized. V and J are TRBV5-6 and TRBJ1-2. The CDR3 is made up of 13 amino acids. In germline, CDR1 is SGHDT, CDR2 YYEEEE. The chain's CDR3 is CASSLASRWGYTF.

This clonotype counts as medium-sized by frequency. The chain employs TRBV12-3 or TRBV12-4 and TRBJ2-7. The CDR3 extends over 11 amino acids. The CDR3 is CASSYSYEQYF.

This clonotype is medium-sized by frequency. This chain's CDR3 is CASSLKGFHPQHF. The J gene is TRBJ1-5, the V gene TRBV12-3 or TRBV12-4. The CDR3 runs to 13 residues.

This clonotype is medium-sized by frequency. V and J are TRBV5-1 and TRBJ1-1. CDR3 length: 14 amino acids. Germline CDR1 is SGHRS and CDR2 is YFSETQ. The CDR3 protein is CASSFDGMNTEAFF.

This clonotype counts as medium-sized by frequency. The chain carries TRBV28 and TRBJ2-2; TCRdb names TRBD1, which stays unverified in the absence of DNA. The germline V gene encodes CDR1 MDHEN and CDR2 SYDVKM. The CDR3 runs 16 residues. CDR3 loop: CASSLSVQGAGGELFF.

This clonotype is identified as medium-sized (0.01 to 0.1%) from frequency. The V call is TRBV12-3 or TRBV12-4, the J call TRBJ2-1; TCRdb's D call, TRBD2, is unchecked because there is no DNA. CDR3 length equals 15 residues. CDR3 protein: CASSLVAGGRNEQFF.

According to its frequency, this clonotype is large. V and J are TRBV5-1 and TRBJ2-2. Germline CDR1 SGHRS, CDR2 YFSETQ. CDR3 length: 12 residues. The CDR3 loop is CASSLMAGELFF.

Considering frequency, this clonotype is medium-sized (0.01 to 0.1%). This chain uses TRBV12-3 or TRBV12-4 with TRBJ2-1; lacking DNA, the TRBD1 call made by TCRdb goes unchecked. CDR3 length: 15 residues. The chain's CDR3 is CASRAGGGGLVEQFF.

This clonotype is deemed medium-sized by its frequency. This CDR3 reads CASSQSGLGNEQYF. The chain couples TRBV4-2 to TRBJ2-7; TCRdb's D call, TRBD2, is unchecked because there is no DNA. The CDR3 sequence is 14 residues long. The germline gives CDR1 LGHNA, CDR2 YNFKEQ.

This clonotype ranks as large (0.1 to 1%) in terms of frequency. The rearrangement uses TRBV7-2 and TRBJ2-3; TCRdb picks TRBD1, but there is no DNA to check that call. CDR1 is SGHTA and CDR2 is FQGNSA in the germline V gene. The CDR3 is 15 amino acids. CDR3 region: CASSLGTPRTDTQYF. Full variable domain (outside the CDR3, taken from reference TRBV7-2 and TRBJ2-3): GAGVSQSPSNKVTEKGKDVELRCDPISGHTALYWYRQSLGQGLEFLIYFQGNSAPDKSGLPSDRFSAERTGGSVSTLTIQRTQQEDSAVYLCASSLGTPRTDTQYFGPGTRLTVL.

This clonotype is labeled medium-sized based on frequency. The chain is built from TRBV11-2 and TRBJ2-7; the D gene TCRdb calls, TRBD2, cannot be checked with no DNA. Per the germline V gene, CDR1 is SGHAT and CDR2 is FQNNGV. The CDR3 length is 15 residues. The CDR3 region is CASSSPGRALFEQYF.

The chain joins TRBV7-9 to TRBJ1-3. Germline V lookup: CDR1 SEHNR, CDR2 FQNEAQ (reference sequence). The CDR3 spans 13 residues. The CDR3 loop reads CASSFVGGNTIYF. The full variable domain, rest sourced from reference TRBV7-9 and TRBJ1-3, is DTGVSQNPRHKITKRGQNVTFRCDPISEHNRLYWYRQTLGQGPEFLTYFQNEAQLEKSRLLSDRFSAERPKGSFSTLEIQRTEQGDSAMYLCASSFVGGNTIYFGEGSWLTVV.

This chain links TRBV7-2 with TRBJ1-1; TCRdb designates TRBD1, a call that cannot be tested without DNA. This CDR3 spans 13 amino acids. CDR1 and CDR2 from the germline V gene are SGHTA and FQGNSA. CDR3 residues: CASSLAQGTEAFF.

V usage is TRBV19 and J usage is TRBJ1-2; TCRdb's assignment of TRBD1 cannot be checked, as there is no DNA. The CDR3 has 13 residues. The germline gives CDR1 LNHDA, CDR2 SQIVND (reference sequence). The CDR3 region is CASSGGAHYGYTF.

This clonotype is labeled medium-sized (0.01 to 0.1%) based on frequency. The gene calls are TRBV20-1 and TRBJ1-6. The CDR3 loop spans 16 amino acids. The germline gives CDR1 DFQATT, CDR2 SNEGSKA (reference sequence). The CDR3 here is CSARQGWEGINSPLHF.

The chain employs TRBV5-5 and TRBJ2-7; the D gene TCRdb calls, TRBD2, cannot be checked with no DNA. CDR3 length: 15 amino acids. Germline V CDR1 and CDR2: SGHKS, YYEKEE (reference sequence). This chain's CDR3 is CASNLASSGQYEQYF.